The 22 T cell receptor beta chains given below trace back to one sample, sequenced in a study of blood T cell repertoires in COVID-19. The assay was immunoSEQ multiplex PCR, and TCRdb's table has in-frame clones only and misses some. The sample lists 97,000 or so clones; around 90% were seen once. The sequenced sample consisted of peripheral blood. Receptors were obtained from a woman between 50 and 59 years old with COVID-19, enrolled during active disease.

The V and J genes are TRBV6-1 and TRBJ1-5, with no clear D. This CDR3 comprises 14 residues. Germline assignment: CDR1 MNHNS and CDR2 SASEGT. V was shortened by 2 bases and J by 4 bases, with 9 bases between the two germline ends. CDR3 residues: CASSETPENQPQHF. The CDR3 region has the DNA TGTGCCAGCAGTGAAACGCCGGAGAATCAGCCCCAGCATTTT.

The chain links TRBV2 to TRBJ1-2, with D unresolved. The CDR3 spans 14 residues. Germline V CDR1 and CDR2: SNHLY, FYNNEI. The V gene lost 2 bases and the J gene lost 2 bases, with 9 bases spanning the gap. Written as DNA, the CDR3 is TGTGCCAGCAGTGAAATCGGGAGAAACTATGGCTACACCTTC. This codes for CASSEIGRNYGYTF.

This chain joins TRBV4-1 and TRBJ1-6, with no clear D. The length of the CDR3 is 13 residues. Germline assignment: CDR1 MGHRA and CDR2 YSYEKL. With 7 bases removed from V and 7 bases from J, the gap between germline ends came to 11 bases. The CDR3 protein is CASKSGGNSPLHF. The CDR3, as DNA: TGCGCCAGCAAAAGCGGAGGGAATTCACCCCTCCACTTT.

The V gene is TRBV11-3, the J gene TRBJ2-3, with TRBD1 identical over 8 bases. The CDR3 loop spans 15 amino acids. Germline V gene sequence: CDR1 SGHNT, CDR2 YENEEA. Germline trimming cut 4 bases from V and 4 bases from J; bases unmatched to any gene: 7. CDR3 protein: CASSYQTGEADTQYF. The CDR3 DNA reads as TGTGCCAGCAGCTACCAGACAGGGGAGGCAGATACGCAGTATTTT.

The V and J genes are TRBV3-1 (or the pseudogene TRBV3-2) and TRBJ1-1; possibly TRBD1 for D (5 bases). V lost 4 bases to trimming and J lost 3 bases, with 18 bases between them. CDR3 size: 16 residues. The V gene's germline CDR1 is LGHDT and CDR2 YNNKEL (reference sequence). This CDR3 is CASSLWGGLYYTEAFF. The CDR3 DNA reads as TGTGCCAGCAGCCTATGGGGGGGACTCTATTACACTGAAGCTTTCTTT.

The chain employs TRBV6-6 and TRBJ1-1; perhaps TRBD1 as D (5 bases). V was pared by 6 bases and J by 0 bases, with 11 bases between. CDR3 size: 14 residues. Germline V gives CDR1 MNHNY, CDR2 SVGAGI (reference sequence). The CDR3 reads CASSHQGMNTEAFF. The CDR3 bases are TGTGCCAGCAGCCACCAGGGAATGAACACTGAAGCTTTCTTT.

The chain recombines TRBV6-5 with TRBJ2-5; D remains unclear. Trimming cost V 4 bases and J 1 base, with 7 bases left between them. The CDR3 spans 13 residues. Germline loops: CDR1 MNHEY, CDR2 SVGAGI. As DNA, the CDR3 is TGTGCCAGCAGTTTGCAGGTCCAAGAGACCCAGTACTTC. Its protein is CASSLQVQETQYF.

This clone was seen only a few times. The rearrangement joins TRBV7-6 to TRBJ2-3, with D perhaps matching TRBD2 (6 bases). The germline V and J ends were trimmed by 3 bases and 6 bases, with 13 bases remaining between them. This CDR3 has 14 amino acids. CDR1 SGHVS and CDR2 FNYEAQ come from the germline V gene. Here the CDR3 DNA reads TGTGCCAGCAGCTTGGGGACTTGGGGGGATACGCAGTATTTT. It translates to CASSLGTWGDTQYF.

V usage is TRBV28 and J usage is TRBJ1-5; 9 positions match TRBD1. Germline CDR1 reads MDHEN; CDR2 reads SYDVKM. The CDR3 consists of 15 residues. Trimming cost V 5 bases and J 5 bases; bases outside gene matches: 7. CDR3 region: CASSPTGGWDQPQHF. CDR3 nucleotides: TGTGCCAGCAGTCCCACAGGGGGCTGGGATCAGCCCCAGCATTTT.

This clone appeared a single time. V gene TRBV5-1 combines with J gene TRBJ2-7; 9 bases map to TRBD2. V shed 1 base, J shed 5 bases, and the junction held 16 bases outside the gene matches. Germline-derived CDR1 and CDR2 are SGHRS and YFSETQ. The CDR3 extends over 18 amino acids. The CDR3 loop is CASSLRGELAGLYHEQYF. The CDR3 DNA sequence: TGCGCCAGCAGCTTGAGAGGGGAACTAGCGGGCTTATACCACGAGCAGTACTTC.

The chain links TRBV7-8 to TRBJ2-7, with no clear D. Germline CDR1 and CDR2: SGHVS and FQNEAQ. The CDR3 spans 13 residues. V was pared by 2 bases and J by 1 base, with 6 bases between. DNA of the CDR3: TGTGCCAGCAGCTTATACGGTTCCTACGAGCAGTACTTC. It codes for CASSLYGSYEQYF.

The rearrangement links TRBV19 to TRBJ2-1, with 10 bases aligning to TRBD2. The CDR3 has 16 residues. The germline gives CDR1 LNHDA, CDR2 SQIVND (reference sequence). V trimming: 1 base; J trimming: 5 bases; junction bases outside the gene matches: 5. CDR3 DNA: TGTGCCAGTAGTATAGGGGCTAGCGGGGGTCACAATGAGCAGTTCTTC. Protein product: CASSIGASGGHNEQFF. The full variable domain, with the rest looked up from reference TRBV19 and TRBJ2-1, is DGGITQSPKYLFRKEGQNVTLSCEQNLNHDAMYWYRQDPGQGLRLIYYSQIVNDFQKGDIAEGYSVSREKKESFPLTVTSAQKNPTAFYLCASSIGASGGHNEQFFGPGTRLTVL.

The chain recombines TRBV5-1 with TRBJ2-5; TRBD2 might be the D (7 bases). This CDR3 is built from 16 residues. Germline V gene sequence: CDR1 SGHRS, CDR2 YFSETQ. V was clipped by 4 bases and J by 5 bases, with 21 bases between them. The CDR3 is CASSGTPGGLRETQYF. CDR3 nucleotides: TGCGCCAGCAGCGGTACCCCGGGGGGCCTTCGGGAGACCCAGTACTTC.

This chain connects TRBV6-5 to TRBJ2-2, with D possibly being TRBD1 (5 bases). The CDR3 has 13 residues. The germline gives CDR1 MNHEY, CDR2 SVGAGI. V dropped 9 bases and J dropped 2 bases, with 10 bases sitting between them. CDR3 in DNA: TGTGCCAGTGCTCAGGGTAACACCGGGGAGCTGTTTTTT. Amino acid sequence: CASAQGNTGELFF.

The rearrangement joins TRBV19 to TRBJ1-2, with a weak D call TRBD1 (5 bases). CDR3 length: 12 amino acids. Trimming left V 7 bases short and J 8 bases short, with 14 bases between. The V gene's germline CDR1 is LNHDA and CDR2 SQIVND (reference sequence). The CDR3: CASTPGLPGYTF. The CDR3 DNA reads TGTGCCAGTACCCCGGGACTTCCAGGCTACACCTTC. The complete variable domain, with remaining parts taken from reference TRBV19 and TRBJ1-2, reads DGGITQSPKYLFRKEGQNVTLSCEQNLNHDAMYWYRQDPGQGLRLIYYSQIVNDFQKGDIAEGYSVSREKKESFPLTVTSAQKNPTAFYLCASTPGLPGYTFGSGTRLTVV.

V usage is TRBV19 and J usage is TRBJ1-5; 8 nucleotides match TRBD1. Per germline, CDR1 LNHDA and CDR2 SQIVND (reference sequence). The CDR3 extends over 17 amino acids. The V segment lost 3 bases and the J segment 6 bases; nucleotides outside the gene matches: 13. CDR3 nucleotide sequence: TGTGCCAGTAGTATCTTTGGACAGGGTGATTTTCGTCAGCCCCAGCATTTT. Its protein product is CASSIFGQGDFRQPQHF.

This clone was seen a few times. This chain links TRBV7-3 with TRBJ2-3; D gene uncertain. CDR1 and CDR2 from the germline V gene are SGHTA and FQGTGA. The CDR3 runs to 16 residues. V was trimmed by 5 bases and J by 1 base, leaving 16 bases between them. CDR3 residues: CASSPLGRHRTDTQYF. Written as DNA, the CDR3 is TGTGCCAGCAGCCCTCTCGGCAGACACCGCACAGATACGCAGTATTTT.

The chain uses TRBV19 and TRBJ1-5, with TRBD1 matching 8 bases. V lost 5 bases to trimming and J lost 2 bases; unmatched junction nucleotides: 5. Germline loops: CDR1 LNHDA, CDR2 SQIVND (reference sequence). The CDR3 is made up of 15 amino acids. In nucleotides, the CDR3 is TGTGCCAGTAGTCCGGGACAGGTGGGCAATCAGCCCCAGCATTTT. The encoded protein is CASSPGQVGNQPQHF. Combining the CDR3 with reference TRBV19 and TRBJ1-5 gives the whole variable domain DGGITQSPKYLFRKEGQNVTLSCEQNLNHDAMYWYRQDPGQGLRLIYYSQIVNDFQKGDIAEGYSVSREKKESFPLTVTSAQKNPTAFYLCASSPGQVGNQPQHFGDGTRLSIL.

V gene TRBV6-6 combines with J gene TRBJ1-5; tentatively, D is TRBD1 (5 bases). Germline V CDR1 and CDR2: MNHNY, SVGAGI (reference sequence). The CDR3 extends over 15 amino acids. V lost 6 bases, J lost 3 bases, and 15 bases lay in between. The CDR3 DNA reads TGTGCCAGCAGGAGCCCCCCCAGGGACAATCAGCCCCAGCATTTT. Its translation: CASRSPPRDNQPQHF.

This clone appeared a single time. This same CDR3 is encoded by further DNA sequences in the sample. The chain has TRBV18 and TRBJ1-1; D is uncertain. V shed 6 bases and J shed 1 base, with 12 bases lying between them. Per the germline V gene, CDR1 is KGHSH and CDR2 is LQKENI. The CDR3 is made up of 14 amino acids. The CDR3 region has the DNA TGTGCCAGCTCCCCCGGTCGAGGGAACACTGAAGCTTTCTTT. It is translated as CASSPGRGNTEAFF. Combining the CDR3 with reference TRBV18 and TRBJ1-1 gives the whole variable domain NAGVMQNPRHLVRRRGQEARLRCSPMKGHSHVYWYRQLPEEGLKFMVYLQKENIIDESGMPKERFSAEFPKEGPSILRIQQVVRGDSAAYFCASSPGRGNTEAFFGQGTRLTVV.

The table lists this clone with a few counts. The rearrangement joins TRBV28 to TRBJ2-6; unclear D gene. V was clipped by 5 bases and J by 0 bases, with 8 bases between them. The CDR3 spans 15 residues. Germline CDR1 and CDR2: MDHEN and SYDVKM. Here the CDR3 reads CASSKEHSGANVLTF. The DNA of the CDR3 is TGTGCCAGCAGTAAGGAGCACTCTGGGGCCAACGTCCTGACTTTC. Combining the CDR3 with reference TRBV28 and TRBJ2-6 gives the whole variable domain DVKVTQSSRYLVKRTGEKVFLECVQDMDHENMFWYRQDPGLGLRLIYFSYDVKMKEKGDIPEGYSVSREKKERFSLILESASTNQTSMYLCASSKEHSGANVLTFGAGSRLTVL.

The chain carries TRBV18 and TRBJ2-7; D is perhaps TRBD2 (5 bases). Germline V gives CDR1 KGHSH, CDR2 LQKENI. There are 15 residues in the CDR3. The V gene lost 6 bases and the J gene lost 3 bases, with 18 bases spanning the gap. The CDR3 nucleotides are TGTGCCAGCTCGGCGGGCAGACGAATTTTCTACGAGCAGTACGTC. This gives the protein CASSAGRRIFYEQYV.